This TCR beta chain was retrieved from a study of identical twins. General study results and limits: Without tracking the same donors, conclusions rested on cross-sectional statistical analysis. Those out-of-frame alpha sequences shared by twins showed an excess of low generation probability.

About this clonotype itself: Its antigen is still unknown.

The cDNA had a unique molecular identifier and a template-switch universal primer site. A single record per CDR3 protein comes from TCRdb applying MiXCR to the 5' RACE reads. The sample has some 560,000 distinct CDR3 sequences; roughly 9.5% are singletons. These same data were also listed under a study on yellow fever vaccine responses in identical twins. That study reports: Twins reportedly showed a vaccine T cell response that seemed partly convergent and partly personalized.

This TCR derives from a young woman in good health. Sequencing was performed on PBMCs.

As DNA, the CDR3 is TGCGCTCCAGCAGGACCCCAGTTAGCCGGCACAGATACGCAGTATTTT. Translating gives CAPAGPQLAGTDTQYF. V gene TRBV5-1 combines with J gene TRBJ2-3; D not resolved. Germline CDR1 is SGHRS and CDR2 is YFSETQ. This CDR3 is 16 amino acids long.